The rows below give T cell receptor beta chains drawn from one sample of a study of OX40 agonist ivuxolimab in advanced cancers. TCRdb's copy holds only in-frame clones and misses some; the assay was immunoSEQ multiplex PCR. This sample has fewer than 90,000 clones, with around nine tenths found just once. The sample here was CD4+ or CD8+ T cells sorted from blood, taken in a trial of the OX40 agonist ivuxolimab. The receptors here all came from an adult with an advanced solid tumor such as melanoma, head and neck, liver or kidney cancer. Each CDR3 is given with its conserved first and last residue. A D gene is named only where the DNA matches it firmly. Only some rows state a clone size, as once, few, many or a class for expanded clones.

>NA|TRBJ2-3|NA|TRBV11-3
CASSSNSKDTQYF
TGTGCCAGCAGCTCCAACTCCAAAGATACGCAGTATTTT
>NA|TRBJ1-5|NA|TRBV2
CASSKGYSNQPQHF
TGTGCCAGCAGCAAGGGTTATAGCAATCAGCCCCAGCATTTT
>NA|TRBJ2-7|NA|TRBV19
CASSMGRGAPYEQYF
TGTGCCAGTAGTATGGGCCGGGGGGCCCCCTACGAGCAGTACTTC
>NA|TRBJ1-2|NA|TRBV7-2
CASSLVAQYYGYTF
TGTGCCAGCAGCTTAGTGGCGCAGTACTATGGCTACACCTTC
>NA|TRBJ2-5|NA|TRBV4-2
CASSQVQEETQYF
TGTGCCAGCAGCCAAGTCCAGGAAGAGACCCAGTACTTC
>NA|TRBJ2-5|NA|TRBV2
CASSEISKETQYF
TGTGCCAGCAGTGAGATCAGTAAAGAGACCCAGTACTTC
>NA|TRBJ1-2|TRBD1|TRBV5-1
CASSFEQGGYGYTF
TGCGCCAGCAGCTTTGAACAGGGGGGGTATGGCTACACCTTC
>NA|TRBJ2-1|TRBD2|TRBV4-2
CASSQTGGDYNEQFF
TGTGCCAGCAGCCAAACGGGGGGGGACTACAATGAGCAGTTCTTC
>NA|TRBJ1-5|TRBD1|TRBV2
CASRDRTGGNQPQHF
TGTGCCAGCAGAGACCGGACAGGGGGGAATCAGCCCCAGCATTTT
>NA|TRBJ2-5|NA|TRBV18
CASSPPSVSRETQYF
TGTGCCAGCTCACCGCCGAGTGTGTCCCGAGAGACCCAGTACTTC
>NA|TRBJ2-6|NA|TRBV5-5
CASSFFPQGGANVLTF
TGTGCCAGCAGCTTTTTCCCCCAGGGTGGGGCCAACGTCCTGACTTTC
>NA|TRBJ2-3|NA|TRBV7-2
CASSFLGPSDTQYF
TGTGCCAGCAGCTTCCTCGGGCCGTCAGATACGCAGTATTTT
>once|TRBJ2-7|NA|TRBV19
CASSMGYYSYEQYF
TGTGCCAGTAGTATGGGCTACTACTCCTACGAGCAGTACTTC
>NA|TRBJ1-5|NA|TRBV2
CASGSGGRPGRPQHF
TGTGCCAGCGGCTCTGGGGGGCGGCCGGGAAGGCCCCAGCATTTT
>NA|TRBJ1-5|TRBD1|TRBV4-3
CASSQDNRGDNQPQHF
TGCGCCAGCAGCCAAGACAACAGGGGGGACAATCAGCCCCAGCATTTT
>many|TRBJ2-1|TRBD1|TRBV29-1
CSVEGDSPYNEQFF
TGCAGCGTTGAAGGGGACAGCCCCTACAATGAGCAGTTCTTC
>NA|TRBJ1-3|NA|TRBV18
CASSPDHFSGNTIYF
TGTGCCAGCTCTCCCGACCATTTCTCTGGAAACACCATATATTTT
>NA|TRBJ2-1|NA|TRBV10-3
CAINGGLNEQFF
TGTGCCATCAACGGGGGGCTCAATGAGCAGTTCTTC
>NA|TRBJ2-5|TRBD1|TRBV7-3
CASSSPQGPGQQETQYF
TGTGCCAGCAGCTCACCACAGGGGCCGGGACAGCAAGAGACCCAGTACTTC
>once|TRBJ2-2|NA|TRBV4-3
CASSQDGRQRTGELFF
TGCGCCAGCAGCCAAGATGGACGACAGAGGACCGGGGAGCTGTTTTTT
>NA|TRBJ1-4|NA|TRBV4-3
CASSQEPGGNNEKLFF
TGCGCCAGCAGCCAAGAACCCGGGGGCAATAATGAAAAACTGTTTTTT
>NA|TRBJ1-1|NA|TRBV7-3
CATAVEGDTEAFF
TGTGCCACCGCCGTTGAGGGGGACACTGAAGCTTTCTTT
>few|TRBJ1-1|NA|TRBV10-1
CASSAGNTEAFF
TGCGCCAGCAGTGCAGGGAACACTGAAGCTTTCTTT
>NA|TRBJ2-1|NA|TRBV6-5
CASSYSIVQGTEQFF
TGTGCCAGCAGTTACTCGATCGTGCAGGGTACTGAGCAGTTCTTC